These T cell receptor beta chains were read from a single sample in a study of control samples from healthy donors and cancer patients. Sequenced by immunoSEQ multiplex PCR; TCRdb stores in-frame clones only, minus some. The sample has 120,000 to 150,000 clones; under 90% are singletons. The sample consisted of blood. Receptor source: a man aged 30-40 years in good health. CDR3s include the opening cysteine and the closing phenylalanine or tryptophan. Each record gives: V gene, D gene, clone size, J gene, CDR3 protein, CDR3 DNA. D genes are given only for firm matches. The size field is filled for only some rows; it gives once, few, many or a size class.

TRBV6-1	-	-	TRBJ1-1	CASSVDSGTGAWNTEAFF	TGTGCCAGCAGTGTAGACTCCGGGACGGGCGCTTGGAACACTGAAGCTTTCTTT
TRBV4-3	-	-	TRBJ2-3	CASSQDIRHTDTQYF	TGCGCCAGCAGCCAAGATATAAGGCACACAGATACGCAGTATTTT
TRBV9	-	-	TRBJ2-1	CASSSYADYNEQFF	TGTGCCAGCAGCTCCTACGCGGATTACAATGAGCAGTTCTTC
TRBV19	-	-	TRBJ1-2	CASSTPRTGSWGYTF	TGTGCCAGTAGTACCCCCCGAACAGGGTCTTGGGGCTACACCTTC
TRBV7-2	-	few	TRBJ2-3	CASSSGTVDTQYF	TGTGCCAGCAGCTCCGGGACTGTCGATACGCAGTATTTT
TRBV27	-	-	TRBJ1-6	CASSLSGPRYNSPLHF	TGTGCCAGCAGTTTGTCGGGACCGCGGTATAATTCACCCCTCCACTTT
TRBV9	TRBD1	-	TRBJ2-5	CASSAYRGFQETQYF	TGTGCCAGCAGCGCGTACAGGGGGTTCCAAGAGACCCAGTACTTC
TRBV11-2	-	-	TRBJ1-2	CASSEAGTLSSGYTF	TGTGCCAGCAGCGAAGCCGGGACACTATCCAGCGGCTACACCTTC
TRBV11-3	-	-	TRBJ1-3	CASSLRGRFRDTIYF	TGTGCCAGCAGCTTAAGGGGGAGATTTCGAGACACCATATATTTT
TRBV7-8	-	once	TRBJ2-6	CASSLDGTPNSGANVLTF	TGTGCCAGCAGCTTAGATGGCACCCCTAACTCTGGGGCCAACGTCCTGACTTTC
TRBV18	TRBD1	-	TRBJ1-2	CASSAGQGWFGYTF	TGTGCCAGCTCAGCCGGACAGGGTTGGTTTGGCTACACCTTC
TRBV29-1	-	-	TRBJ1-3	CSVRRGSGNTIYF	TGCAGCGTTCGGAGAGGCTCTGGAAACACCATATATTTT
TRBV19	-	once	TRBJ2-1	CASSMGTSMRNEQFF	TGTGCCAGTAGTATGGGGACATCGATGAGGAATGAGCAGTTCTTC
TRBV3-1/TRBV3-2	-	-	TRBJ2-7	CASSQGGREQYF	TGTGCCAGCAGCCAAGGGGGGCGAGAGCAGTACTTC
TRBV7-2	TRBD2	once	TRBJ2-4	CASSLEIAGVRNIQYF	TGTGCCAGCAGCTTAGAGATAGCGGGAGTACGAAACATTCAGTACTTC
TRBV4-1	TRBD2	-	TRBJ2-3	CASSLTSGGEDTQYF	TGCGCCAGCAGCCTGACTAGCGGAGGGGAAGATACGCAGTATTTT
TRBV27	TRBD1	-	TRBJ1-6	CASGMTGAGYNSPLHF	TGTGCCAGCGGAATGACAGGGGCGGGCTATAATTCACCCCTCCACTTT
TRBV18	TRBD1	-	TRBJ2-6	CASSQQGAEGANVLTF	TGTGCCAGCTCACAACAGGGGGCGGAAGGGGCCAACGTCCTGACTTTC
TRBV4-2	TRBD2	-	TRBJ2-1	CASSQPGLADNEQFF	TGTGCCAGCAGCCAACCGGGACTAGCGGACAATGAGCAGTTCTTC
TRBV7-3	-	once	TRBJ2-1	CASSLSGGNNEQFF	TGTGCCAGCAGCTTATCAGGGGGGAACAATGAGCAGTTCTTC
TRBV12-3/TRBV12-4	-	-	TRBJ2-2	CASRQDLGELFF	TGTGCCAGCAGACAGGACCTGGGGGAGCTGTTTTTT
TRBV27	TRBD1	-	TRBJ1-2	CASSSGTGFYTF	TGTGCCAGCAGCTCCGGGACAGGGTTCTACACCTTC
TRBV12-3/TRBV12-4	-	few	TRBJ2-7	CASSSGPASEQYF	TGTGCCAGCAGTTCAGGACCGGCATCGGAGCAGTACTTC
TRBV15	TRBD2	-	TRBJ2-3	CATRDSGGEDTQYF	TGTGCCACCCGGGATAGCGGGGGCGAGGATACGCAGTATTTT
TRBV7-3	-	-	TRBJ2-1	CASSFGGYNEQFF	TGTGCCAGCAGCTTCGGGGGCTACAATGAGCAGTTCTTC
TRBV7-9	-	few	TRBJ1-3	CASSLSSTGLGNTIYF	TGTGCCAGCAGCTTATCAAGCACAGGGTTAGGAAACACCATATATTTT
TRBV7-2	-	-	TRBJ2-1	CASSFAGYEQFF	TGTGCCAGCAGCTTTGCCGGTTATGAGCAGTTCTTC
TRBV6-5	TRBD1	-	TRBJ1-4	CATPGQGAGSEKLFF	TGTGCCACGCCGGGACAGGGGGCAGGAAGCGAAAAACTGTTTTTT
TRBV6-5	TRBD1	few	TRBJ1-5	CASRPTGGSNQPQHF	TGTGCCAGCAGGCCTACAGGGGGTAGCAATCAGCCCCAGCATTTT
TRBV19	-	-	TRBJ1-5	CASSPVVGGNQPQHF	TGTGCCAGTAGCCCTGTTGTAGGCGGCAATCAGCCCCAGCATTTT
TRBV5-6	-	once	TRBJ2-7	CASSFGRVPYEQYF	TGTGCCAGCAGCTTCGGCAGGGTCCCCTACGAGCAGTACTTC
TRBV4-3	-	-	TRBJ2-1	CASSQEGGALDEQFF	TGCGCCAGCAGCCAAGAGGGGGGCGCATTGGATGAGCAGTTCTTC
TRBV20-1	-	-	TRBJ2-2	CSASRGEFTGELFF	TGCAGTGCTAGTCGCGGGGAATTCACCGGGGAGCTGTTTTTT
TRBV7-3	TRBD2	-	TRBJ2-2	CASSLGTSGTGELFF	TGTGCCAGCAGCTTAGGGACTAGCGGCACCGGGGAGCTGTTTTTT
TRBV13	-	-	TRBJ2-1	CASSLSGGGNEQFF	TGTGCCAGCAGCTTATCCGGGGGTGGTAATGAGCAGTTCTTC
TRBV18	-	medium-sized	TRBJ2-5	CASSPPAGRVGETQYF	TGTGCCAGCTCACCACCCGCAGGCAGGGTAGGAGAGACCCAGTACTTC
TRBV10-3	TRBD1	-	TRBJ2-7	CAIPQDPPRQGNSYEQYF	TGTGCCATCCCCCAGGACCCGCCTAGACAGGGCAATTCCTACGAGCAGTACTTC
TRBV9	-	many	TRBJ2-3	CASSGGGGGHPTDTQYF	TGTGCCAGCAGCGGAGGTGGTGGGGGGCACCCCACAGATACGCAGTATTTT
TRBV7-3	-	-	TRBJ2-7	CASRDSSYEQYF	TGTGCCAGCAGGGACAGTTCCTACGAGCAGTACTTC
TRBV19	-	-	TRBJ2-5	CASKAGMLGTQYF	TGTGCCAGTAAGGCGGGAATGTTGGGGACCCAGTACTTC
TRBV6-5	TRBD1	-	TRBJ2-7	CASSWGQPTKYEQYF	TGTGCCAGCAGTTGGGGACAGCCGACGAAGTACGAGCAGTACTTC
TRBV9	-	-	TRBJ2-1	CASSVGGESFNEQFF	TGTGCCAGCAGCGTAGGGGGGGAGTCCTTCAATGAGCAGTTCTTC
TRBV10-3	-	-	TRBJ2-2	CAISEWGELNTGELFF	TGTGCCATCAGTGAGTGGGGGGAACTGAACACCGGGGAGCTGTTTTTT
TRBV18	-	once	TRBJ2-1	CASSPADYREQFF	TGTGCCAGCTCCCCAGCGGACTATCGGGAGCAGTTCTTC
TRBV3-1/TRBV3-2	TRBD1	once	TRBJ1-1	CASSPRGQGNTEAFF	TGTGCCAGCAGCCCCCGGGGACAGGGGAACACTGAAGCTTTCTTT
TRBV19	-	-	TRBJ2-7	CASSILTGSYEQYF	TGTGCCAGTAGTATATTGACAGGCTCCTACGAGCAGTACTTC